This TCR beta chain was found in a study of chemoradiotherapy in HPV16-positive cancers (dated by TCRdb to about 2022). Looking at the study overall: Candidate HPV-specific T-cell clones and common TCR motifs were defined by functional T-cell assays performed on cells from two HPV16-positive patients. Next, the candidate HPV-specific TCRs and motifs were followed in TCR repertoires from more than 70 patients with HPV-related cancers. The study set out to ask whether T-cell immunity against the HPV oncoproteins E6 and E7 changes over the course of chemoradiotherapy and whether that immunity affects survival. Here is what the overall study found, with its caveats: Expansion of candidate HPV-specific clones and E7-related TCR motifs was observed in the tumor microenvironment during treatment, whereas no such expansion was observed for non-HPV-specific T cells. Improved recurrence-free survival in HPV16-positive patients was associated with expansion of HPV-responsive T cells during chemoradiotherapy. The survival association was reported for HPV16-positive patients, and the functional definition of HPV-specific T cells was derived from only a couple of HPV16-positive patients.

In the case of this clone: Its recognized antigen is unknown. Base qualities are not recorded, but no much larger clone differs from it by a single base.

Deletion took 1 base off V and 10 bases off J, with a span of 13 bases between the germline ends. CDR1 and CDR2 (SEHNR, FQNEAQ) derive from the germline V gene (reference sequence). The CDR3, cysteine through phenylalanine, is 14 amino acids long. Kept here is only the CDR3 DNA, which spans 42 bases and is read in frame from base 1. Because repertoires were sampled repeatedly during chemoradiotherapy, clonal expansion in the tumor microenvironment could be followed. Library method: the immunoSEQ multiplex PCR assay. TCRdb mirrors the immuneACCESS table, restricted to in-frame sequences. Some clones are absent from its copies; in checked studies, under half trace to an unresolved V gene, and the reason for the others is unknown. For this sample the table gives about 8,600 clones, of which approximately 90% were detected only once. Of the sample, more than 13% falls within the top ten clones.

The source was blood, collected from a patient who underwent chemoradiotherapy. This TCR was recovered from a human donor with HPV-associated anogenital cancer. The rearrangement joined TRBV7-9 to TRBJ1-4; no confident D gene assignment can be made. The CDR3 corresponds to CASSLGGEPGKLFF. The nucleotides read TGTGCCAGCAGCTTAGGGGGTGAGCCGGGAAAACTGTTTTTT.